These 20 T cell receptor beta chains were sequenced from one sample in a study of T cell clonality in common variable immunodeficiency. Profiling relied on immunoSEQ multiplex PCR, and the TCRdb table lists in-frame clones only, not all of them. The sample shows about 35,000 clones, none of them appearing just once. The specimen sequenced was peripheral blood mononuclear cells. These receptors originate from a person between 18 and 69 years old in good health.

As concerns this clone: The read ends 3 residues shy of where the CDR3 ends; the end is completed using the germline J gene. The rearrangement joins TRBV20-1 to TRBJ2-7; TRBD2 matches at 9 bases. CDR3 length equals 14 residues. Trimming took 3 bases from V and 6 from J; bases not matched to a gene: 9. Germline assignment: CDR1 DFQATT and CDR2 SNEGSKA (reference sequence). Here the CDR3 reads CSARVLAGPGEQYF. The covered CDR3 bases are TGCAGTGCTAGGGTACTAGCGGGCCCGGGCGAG.

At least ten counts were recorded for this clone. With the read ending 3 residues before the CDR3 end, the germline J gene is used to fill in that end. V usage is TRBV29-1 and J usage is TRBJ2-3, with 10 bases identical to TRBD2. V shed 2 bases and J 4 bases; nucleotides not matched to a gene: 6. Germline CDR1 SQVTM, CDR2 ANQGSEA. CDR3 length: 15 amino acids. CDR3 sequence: CSVESLAGVPDTQYF. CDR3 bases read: TGCAGCGTTGAATCTCTAGCGGGAGTTCCAGATACG.

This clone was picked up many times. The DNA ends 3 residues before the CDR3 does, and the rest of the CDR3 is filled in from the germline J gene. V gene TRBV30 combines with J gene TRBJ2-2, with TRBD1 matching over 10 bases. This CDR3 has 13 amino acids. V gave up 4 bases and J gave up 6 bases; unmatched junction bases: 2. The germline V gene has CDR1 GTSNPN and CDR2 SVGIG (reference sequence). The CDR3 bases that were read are TGTGCCTGGATGGGACAGGGGTCCGGGGAG. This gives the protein CAWMGQGSGE. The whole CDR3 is CAWMGQGSGELFF.

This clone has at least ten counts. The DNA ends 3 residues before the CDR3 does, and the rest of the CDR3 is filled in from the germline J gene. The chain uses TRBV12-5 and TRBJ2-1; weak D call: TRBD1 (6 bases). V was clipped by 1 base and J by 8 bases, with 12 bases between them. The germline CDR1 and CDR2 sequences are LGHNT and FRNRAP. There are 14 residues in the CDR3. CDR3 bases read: TGTGCTAGTGGTTTGGAGTCCAGGGGTGATGAG. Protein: CASGLESRGDE. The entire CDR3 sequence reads CASGLESRGDEQFF.

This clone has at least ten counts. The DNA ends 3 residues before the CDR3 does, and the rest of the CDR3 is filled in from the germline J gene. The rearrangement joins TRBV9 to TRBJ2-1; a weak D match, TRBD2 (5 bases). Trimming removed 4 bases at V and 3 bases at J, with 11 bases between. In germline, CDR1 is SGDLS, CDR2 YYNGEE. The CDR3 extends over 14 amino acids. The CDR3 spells CASSPVTSYNEQFF. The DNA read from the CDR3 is TGTGCCAGCAGCCCGGTTACTAGCTACAATGAG.

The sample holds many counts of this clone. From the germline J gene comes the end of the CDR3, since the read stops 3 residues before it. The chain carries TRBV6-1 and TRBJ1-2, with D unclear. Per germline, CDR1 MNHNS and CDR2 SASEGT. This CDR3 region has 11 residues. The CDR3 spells CASSEATSYTF. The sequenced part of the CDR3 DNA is TGTGCCAGCAGTGAAGCGACTAGC.

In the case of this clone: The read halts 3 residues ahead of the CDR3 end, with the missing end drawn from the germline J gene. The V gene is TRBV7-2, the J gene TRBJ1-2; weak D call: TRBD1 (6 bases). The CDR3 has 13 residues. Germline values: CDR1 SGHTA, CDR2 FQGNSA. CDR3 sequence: CASSLGGAADYTF. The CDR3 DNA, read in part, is TGTGCCAGCAGCTTGGGGGGGGCCGCTGAC.

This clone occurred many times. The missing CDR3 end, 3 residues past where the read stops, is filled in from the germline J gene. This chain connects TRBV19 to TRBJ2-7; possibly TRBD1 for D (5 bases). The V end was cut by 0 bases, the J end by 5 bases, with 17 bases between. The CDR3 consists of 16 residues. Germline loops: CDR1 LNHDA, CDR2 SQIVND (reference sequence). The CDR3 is CASSIDWPGNGNEQYF. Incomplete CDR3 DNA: TGTGCCAGTAGTATAGATTGGCCAGGGAACGGCAACGAG.

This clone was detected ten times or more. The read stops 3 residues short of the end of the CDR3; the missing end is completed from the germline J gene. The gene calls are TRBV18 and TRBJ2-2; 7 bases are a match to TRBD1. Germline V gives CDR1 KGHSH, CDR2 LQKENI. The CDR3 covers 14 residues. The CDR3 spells CASSPGQPNEKLFF. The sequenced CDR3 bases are TGTGCCAGCTCACCGGGACAGCCGAATGAAAAG.

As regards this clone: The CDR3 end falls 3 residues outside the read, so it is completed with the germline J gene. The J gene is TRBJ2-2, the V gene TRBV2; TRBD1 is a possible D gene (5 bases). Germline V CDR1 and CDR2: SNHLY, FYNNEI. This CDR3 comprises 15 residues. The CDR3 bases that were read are TGTGCCAGCAGTGACCCGAGCTCTGGGGCCAACGTG. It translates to CASSDPSSGANV. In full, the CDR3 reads CASSDPSSGANVLFF.

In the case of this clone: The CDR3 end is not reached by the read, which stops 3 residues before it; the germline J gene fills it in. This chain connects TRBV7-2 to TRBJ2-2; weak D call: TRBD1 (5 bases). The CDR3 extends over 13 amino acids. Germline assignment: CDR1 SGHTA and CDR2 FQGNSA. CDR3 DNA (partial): TGTGCCAGCAGCTTAGCGCAAGGGGCACCG. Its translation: CASSLAQGAP. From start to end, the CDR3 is CASSLAQGAPLFF.

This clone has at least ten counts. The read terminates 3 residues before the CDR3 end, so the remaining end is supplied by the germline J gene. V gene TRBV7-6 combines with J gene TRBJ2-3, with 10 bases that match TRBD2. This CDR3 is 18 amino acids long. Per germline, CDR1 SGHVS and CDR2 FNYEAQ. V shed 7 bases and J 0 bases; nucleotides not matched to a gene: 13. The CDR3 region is CASTPLKREGTSTDTQYF. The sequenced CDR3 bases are TGTGCCAGCACGCCCCTTAAGCGGGAGGGTACTAGCACAGATACG.

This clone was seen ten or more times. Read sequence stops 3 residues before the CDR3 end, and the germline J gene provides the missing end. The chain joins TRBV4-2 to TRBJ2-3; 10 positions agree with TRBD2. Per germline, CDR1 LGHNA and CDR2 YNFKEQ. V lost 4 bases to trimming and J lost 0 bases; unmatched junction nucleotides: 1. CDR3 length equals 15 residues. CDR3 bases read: TGTGCCAGCAGCCTACTAGCGGGGAGCACAGATACG. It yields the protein CASSLLAGSTDT. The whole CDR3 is CASSLLAGSTDTQYF.

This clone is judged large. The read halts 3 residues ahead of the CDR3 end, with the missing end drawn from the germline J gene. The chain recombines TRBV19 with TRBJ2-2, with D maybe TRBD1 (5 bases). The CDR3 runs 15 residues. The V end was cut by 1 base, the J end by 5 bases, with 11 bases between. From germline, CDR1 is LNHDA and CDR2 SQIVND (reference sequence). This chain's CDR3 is CASSIVLAGTGELFF. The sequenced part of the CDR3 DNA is TGTGCCAGTAGTATAGTGTTGGCAGGGACCGGGGAG.

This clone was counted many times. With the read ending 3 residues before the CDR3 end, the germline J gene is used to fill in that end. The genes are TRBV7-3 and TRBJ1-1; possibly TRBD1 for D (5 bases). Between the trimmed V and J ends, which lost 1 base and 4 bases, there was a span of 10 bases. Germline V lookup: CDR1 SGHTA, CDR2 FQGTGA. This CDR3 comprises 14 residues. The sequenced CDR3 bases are TGTGCCAGCAGCTTAAGAAGGGGCTCCACTGAA. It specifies CASSLRRGSTE. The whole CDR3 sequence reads CASSLRRGSTEAFF. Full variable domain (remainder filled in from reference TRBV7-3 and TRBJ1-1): GAGVSQTPSNKVTEKGKYVELRCDPISGHTALYWYRQSLGQGPEFLIYFQGTGAADDSGLPNDRFFAVRPEGSVSTLKIQRTERGDSAVYLCASSLRRGSTEAFFGQGTRLTVV.

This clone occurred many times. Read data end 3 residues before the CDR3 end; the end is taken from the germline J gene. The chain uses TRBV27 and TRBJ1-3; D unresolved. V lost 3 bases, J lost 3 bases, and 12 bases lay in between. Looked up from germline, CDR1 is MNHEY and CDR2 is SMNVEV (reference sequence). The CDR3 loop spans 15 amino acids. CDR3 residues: CASSLRGLGGNTIYF. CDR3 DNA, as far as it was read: TGTGCCAGCAGTTTGCGTGGGCTTGGTGGAAACACC.

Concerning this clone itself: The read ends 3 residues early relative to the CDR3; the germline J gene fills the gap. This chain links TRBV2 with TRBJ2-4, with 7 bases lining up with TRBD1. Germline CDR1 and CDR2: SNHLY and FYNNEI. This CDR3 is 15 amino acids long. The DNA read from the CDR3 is TGTGCCAGCAGTGAGGTAGTCGGGACAGCCTATGGT. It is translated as CASSEVVGTAYG. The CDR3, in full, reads CASSEVVGTAYGQYF.

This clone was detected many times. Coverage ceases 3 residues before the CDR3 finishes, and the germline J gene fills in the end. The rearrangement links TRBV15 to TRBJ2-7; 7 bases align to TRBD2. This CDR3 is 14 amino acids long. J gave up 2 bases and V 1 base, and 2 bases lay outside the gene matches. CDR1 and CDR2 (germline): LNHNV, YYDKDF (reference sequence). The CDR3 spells CATSRVGGAYEQYF. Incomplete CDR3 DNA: TGTGCCACCAGCAGAGTGGGAGGGGCCTACGAG.

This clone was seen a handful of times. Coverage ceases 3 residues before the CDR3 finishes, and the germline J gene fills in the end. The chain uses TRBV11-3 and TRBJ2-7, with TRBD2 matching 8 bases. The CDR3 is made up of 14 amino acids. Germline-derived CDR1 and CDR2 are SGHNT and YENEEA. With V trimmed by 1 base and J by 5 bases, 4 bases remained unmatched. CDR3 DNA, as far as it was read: TGTGCCAGCAGCTTAGGTAGCGGGAACCACGAG. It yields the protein CASSLGSGNHE. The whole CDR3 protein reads CASSLGSGNHEQYF.

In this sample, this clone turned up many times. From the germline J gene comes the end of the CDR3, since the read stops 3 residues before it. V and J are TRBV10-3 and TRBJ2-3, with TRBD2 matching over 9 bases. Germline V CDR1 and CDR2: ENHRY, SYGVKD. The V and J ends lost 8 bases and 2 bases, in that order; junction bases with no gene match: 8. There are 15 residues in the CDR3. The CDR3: CAIRVSGRTTDTQYF. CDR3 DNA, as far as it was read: TGTGCCATCCGAGTAAGCGGGAGGACCACAGATACG.